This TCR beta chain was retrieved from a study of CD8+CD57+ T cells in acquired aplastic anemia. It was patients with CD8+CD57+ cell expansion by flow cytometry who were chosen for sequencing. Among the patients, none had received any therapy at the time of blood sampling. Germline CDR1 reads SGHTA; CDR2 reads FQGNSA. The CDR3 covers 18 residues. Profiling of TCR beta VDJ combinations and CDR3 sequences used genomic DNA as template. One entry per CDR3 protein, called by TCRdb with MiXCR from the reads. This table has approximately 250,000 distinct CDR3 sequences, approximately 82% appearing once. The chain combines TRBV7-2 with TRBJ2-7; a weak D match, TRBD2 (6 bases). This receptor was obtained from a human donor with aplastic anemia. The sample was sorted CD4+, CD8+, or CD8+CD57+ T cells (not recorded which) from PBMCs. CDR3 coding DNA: TGTGCCAGCAGCTTTGAGGGAGGCGGCGCTGCGCAGTCCTACGAGCAGTACGTT. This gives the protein CASSFEGGGAAQSYEQYV.